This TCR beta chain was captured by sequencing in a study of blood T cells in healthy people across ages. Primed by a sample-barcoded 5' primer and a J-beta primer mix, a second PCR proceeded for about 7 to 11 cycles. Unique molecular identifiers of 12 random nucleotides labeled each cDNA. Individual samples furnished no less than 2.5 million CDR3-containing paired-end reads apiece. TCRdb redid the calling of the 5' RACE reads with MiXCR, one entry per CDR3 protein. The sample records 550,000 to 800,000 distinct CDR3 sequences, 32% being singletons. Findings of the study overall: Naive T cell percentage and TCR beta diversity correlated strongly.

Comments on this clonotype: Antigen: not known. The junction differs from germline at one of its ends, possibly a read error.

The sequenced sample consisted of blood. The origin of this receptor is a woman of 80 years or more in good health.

This CDR3 reads CASSVGTHQETRYF. CDR3 in DNA: TGTGCTAGCAGCGTAGGGACACATCAAGAGACCCGGTACTTC. The chain combines TRBV9 with TRBJ2-5, with D perhaps matching TRBD1 (6 bases). The CDR3 is 14 residues long. Germline V gene data show CDR1 as SGDLS and CDR2 as YYNGEE.